A selection of T cell receptor beta chains follows, all from one sample in a study of CD8+ T cells in alopecia areata. Produced via immunoSEQ multiplex PCR; TCRdb's table is partial and in-frame only. Of about 190,000 clones listed, 60% to 70% are singletons. The starting material was CD4+ T cells sorted from blood, obtained at week 4, from a patient treated with tofacitinib. These receptors came from a human donor with alopecia areata. Each CDR3 is given with its conserved first and last residue. A D gene is named only where the DNA matches it firmly. Expanded clones get a size class; other rows say once, few or many, or leave the size out.

few	TRBV29-1	TRBJ2-3	.	TGCAGCGTTGCATGGGCAGATACGCAGTATTTT	CSVAWADTQYF
.	TRBV7-2	TRBJ1-5	.	TGTGCCAGCAGCTTCTGGGCCGTCGGCAATCAGCCCCAGCATTTT	CASSFWAVGNQPQHF
.	TRBV11-2	TRBJ2-3	.	TGTGCCAGCAGCCCCCAAGCAAGGACAGATACGCAGTATTTT	CASSPQARTDTQYF
once	TRBV7-2	TRBJ2-3	.	TGTGCCAGCAGCCCGCCGGGAACCACAGATACGCAGTATTTT	CASSPPGTTDTQYF
.	TRBV29-1	TRBJ2-3	TRBD1	TGCAGCGTTGTAGGTGGACAGGGCGTCCCAGATACGCAGTATTTT	CSVVGGQGVPDTQYF
.	TRBV29-1	TRBJ1-1	TRBD1	TGCAGCGTTGACCGGACAGGGTTAAACACTGAAGCTTTCTTT	CSVDRTGLNTEAFF
.	TRBV2	TRBJ2-7	.	TGTGCCAGCAATCGGGGTCAGACCTACGAGCAGTACTTC	CASNRGQTYEQYF
.	TRBV15	TRBJ2-3	.	TGTGCCACCAGCAGAGGGTCAGATACGCAGTATTTT	CATSRGSDTQYF
few	TRBV25-1	TRBJ1-2	TRBD1	TGTGCCAGCAGTCTACCGGGACAGGGGCCCTATGGCTACACCTTC	CASSLPGQGPYGYTF
once	TRBV7-2	TRBJ2-7	TRBD1	TGTGCCAGCAGCTTTACGCGGACAGGGTACGAGCAGTACTTC	CASSFTRTGYEQYF
.	TRBV18	TRBJ2-7	.	TGTGCCAGCTCACCATCCAGGTCGGGTTTTAGCTCCTACGAGCAGTACTTC	CASSPSRSGFSSYEQYF
.	TRBV29-1	TRBJ1-5	.	TGCAGCGTTGTATCAGGGGAGGGCAATCAGCCCCAGCATTTT	CSVVSGEGNQPQHF
.	TRBV9	TRBJ2-2	TRBD2	TGTGCCAGCAGCGTATCAGCTAGCGGGAGAGCGAACACCGGGGAGCTGTTTTTT	CASSVSASGRANTGELFF
.	TRBV30	TRBJ2-7	TRBD1	TGTGCCTGGGGGAACCGGGACAGGCTATCATCCGAGCAGTACTTC	CAWGNRDRLSSEQYF
.	TRBV29-1	TRBJ1-5	.	TGCAGCGTTGAAGACACCAATCAGCCCCAGCATTTT	CSVEDTNQPQHF
.	TRBV4-2	TRBJ2-1	TRBD1	TGTGCCAGCAGCCAATACCGGGACAGGGGAGGGAATGAGCAGTTCTTC	CASSQYRDRGGNEQFF
few	TRBV4-1	TRBJ1-3	.	TGCGCCAGCAGCCAAGATCAGTGGTTCTCTGGAAACACCATATATTTT	CASSQDQWFSGNTIYF
few	TRBV30	TRBJ1-5	.	TGTGCCTGGAATGTGGGGAGCAATCAGCCCCAGCATTTT	CAWNVGSNQPQHF
.	TRBV14	TRBJ2-1	.	TGTGCCAGCAGCCCGAAACAGGGCTATGAGCAGTTCTTC	CASSPKQGYEQFF
many	TRBV5-1	TRBJ2-3	.	TGCGCCAGCTCAGGGGCCGGGGGGACAGACACGCAGTATTTT	CASSGAGGTDTQYF
.	TRBV6-5	TRBJ1-5	.	TGTGCCAGCAGTTCCCAGGGGATTCTTCGACAGCCCCAGCATTTT	CASSSQGILRQPQHF
.	TRBV25-1	TRBJ1-3	.	TGTGCCAGCAGTGAATATGAAGGCTCTGGAAACACCATATATTTT	CASSEYEGSGNTIYF
.	TRBV2	TRBJ1-4	.	TGTGCCAGCAGATCCCAGGGGCCTGAAAAACTGTTTTTT	CASRSQGPEKLFF
.	TRBV29-1	TRBJ1-5	.	TGCAGCGTCGGCGGGGGTCTGAGCGGCAATCAGCCCCAGCATTTT	CSVGGGLSGNQPQHF
few	TRBV4-3	TRBJ2-7	TRBD2	TGCGCCAGCAGCCAAGTGCGGACTAGCTGGAACGAGCAGTACTTC	CASSQVRTSWNEQYF
few	TRBV28	TRBJ2-4	TRBD2	TGTGCCAGCCGGGGGGGTAACTTC	CASRGGNF
.	TRBV25-1	TRBJ2-6	.	TGTGCCAGCAGTGAGAGGAAATCTGGGGCCAACGTCCTGACTTTC	CASSERKSGANVLTF
few	TRBV7-2	TRBJ2-5	.	TGTGCCAGCAGCTTACAGGCAGGGAACCAAGAGACCCAGTACTTC	CASSLQAGNQETQYF
.	TRBV2	TRBJ2-1	TRBD2	TGTGCCAGCAGTCCTAGCGGGAGGGCTCTCTATGAGCAGTTCTTC	CASSPSGRALYEQFF
.	TRBV29-1	TRBJ2-6	.	TGCAGCGCACTACGGGGGTCTGGGGCCAACGTCCTGACTTTC	CSALRGSGANVLTF
few	TRBV4-1	TRBJ1-2	TRBD1	TGCGCCAGCAGCCAGGCCGGACAGGGGCGCGGTGGCTACACCTTC	CASSQAGQGRGGYTF
once	TRBV29-1	TRBJ1-2	.	TGCAGCGTCCCACAGGCAGGGGAGGATGGCTACACCTTC	CSVPQAGEDGYTF